Listed below are T cell receptor beta chains from one sample, sequenced in a study of blood T cell repertoires in COVID-19. Here immunoSEQ multiplex PCR was the method, and the copy in TCRdb shows in-frame clones only, minus some. This sample has 110,000 or so clones, with around 64% found just once. The material sequenced was peripheral blood. Receptors were obtained from a woman aged 35 to 49 with acute or convalescent COVID-19. Both conserved end residues are part of each CDR3.

>TRBV10-3|TRBJ2-3
CAIKGQGVDTQYF
>TRBV7-2|TRBJ1-5
CASSQDRFQPQHF
>TRBV7-9|TRBJ2-1
CASSAMEGGAFYNEQFF
>TRBV9|TRBJ2-1
CASSVDQGVSYNEQFF
>TRBV13|TRBJ1-1
CASSQDDRGTEAFF
>TRBV7-3|TRBJ2-5
CASSPRGQETQYF
>TRBV6-1|TRBJ2-5
CASSELAGSEETQYF
>TRBV12-3/TRBV12-4|TRBJ2-1
CASSFGGTEQFF
>TRBV3-1/TRBV3-2|TRBJ2-2
CASSQDSGGFTGELFF
>TRBV6-1|TRBJ2-2
CATLLAGFTGELFF
>TRBV5-6|TRBJ1-6
CASSLGPGSPLHF
>TRBV5-1|TRBJ2-3
CASSLLGEGADTQYF
>TRBV11-2|TRBJ2-7
CASSLIRQGYEQYF
>TRBV28|TRBJ1-1
CASSWGYRGLTEAFF
>TRBV6-5|TRBJ1-5
CASSQYGTPNQPQHF
>TRBV7-3|TRBJ1-1
CASSLTGGDTEAFF
>TRBV10-2|TRBJ1-2
CASSELGQGAFGYTF
>TRBV4-3|TRBJ2-3
CASNKKETGKSTDTQYF
>TRBV6-4|TRBJ2-2
CASSSQGSGELFF
>TRBV3-1/TRBV3-2|TRBJ2-7
CASSQDGGGMNEQYF
>TRBV28|TRBJ1-1
CASRGQGAEAFF
>TRBV2|TRBJ1-6
CASQGQDGSPLHF
>TRBV4-1|TRBJ1-6
CASSQGGTANSPLHF
>TRBV6-1|TRBJ1-6
CASSDGSYNSPLHF
>TRBV11-2|TRBJ1-6
CASSPDRATNSPLHF
>TRBV28|TRBJ2-3
CASSFGSGGRTSTDTQYF
>TRBV7-6|TRBJ2-2
CASSLLSSGTGELFF
>TRBV6-5|TRBJ2-7
CASTPTGDDSYEQYF
>TRBV19|TRBJ2-2
CASSIRGPGQGIGELFF
>TRBV6-5|TRBJ2-5
CASSTPPSYQETQYF
>TRBV10-3|TRBJ1-2
CATAVGQTNYGYTF
>TRBV19|TRBJ1-1
CASSNSAGTGRTEAFF
>TRBV11-3|TRBJ2-1
CASSPGQGEQFF
>TRBV7-3|TRBJ2-3
CASSLSGGAADTQYF
>TRBV5-1|TRBJ2-5
CASSLLPGQGETQYF
>TRBV28|TRBJ1-2
CASSLSDTLYGYTF
>TRBV2|TRBJ1-1
CASTMNRQMNTEAFF
>TRBV3-1/TRBV3-2|TRBJ2-5
CASSQPGLGKETQYF
>TRBV19|TRBJ2-3
CASSIRSSSTDTQYF
>TRBV29-1|TRBJ1-2
CSVEARPGAVAYGYTF
>TRBV11-2|TRBJ2-7
CASSLAYVDYEQYF
>TRBV5-1|TRBJ1-2
CASSLAGTGRYGYTF
>TRBV12-5|TRBJ1-4
CASGLGQGREKLFF
>TRBV7-2|TRBJ2-5
CASSLPRGSLGETQYF
>TRBV3-1/TRBV3-2|TRBJ2-7
CASSQGETSRSGQYF